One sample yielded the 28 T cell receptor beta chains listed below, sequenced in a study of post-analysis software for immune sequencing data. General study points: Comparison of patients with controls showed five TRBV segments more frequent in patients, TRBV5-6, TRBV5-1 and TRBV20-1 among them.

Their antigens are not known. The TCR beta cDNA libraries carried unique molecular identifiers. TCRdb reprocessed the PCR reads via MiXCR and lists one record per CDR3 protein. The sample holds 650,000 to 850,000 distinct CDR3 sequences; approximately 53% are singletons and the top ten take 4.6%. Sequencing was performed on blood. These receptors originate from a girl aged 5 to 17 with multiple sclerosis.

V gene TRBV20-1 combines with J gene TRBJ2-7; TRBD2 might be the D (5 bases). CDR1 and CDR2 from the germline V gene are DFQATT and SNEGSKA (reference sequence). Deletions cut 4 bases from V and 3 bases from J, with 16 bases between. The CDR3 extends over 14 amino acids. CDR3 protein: CSATSGVPRYEQYF. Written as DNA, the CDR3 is TGCAGTGCTACCTCCGGGGTTCCACGCTACGAGCAGTACTTC.

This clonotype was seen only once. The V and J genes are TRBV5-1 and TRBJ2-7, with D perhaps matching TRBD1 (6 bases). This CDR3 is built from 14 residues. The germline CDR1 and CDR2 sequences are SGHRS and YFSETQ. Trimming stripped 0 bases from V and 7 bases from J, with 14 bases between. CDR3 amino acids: CASSLAVGAHEQYF. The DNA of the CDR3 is TGCGCCAGCAGCTTGGCCGTGGGGGCGCATGAGCAGTACTTC.

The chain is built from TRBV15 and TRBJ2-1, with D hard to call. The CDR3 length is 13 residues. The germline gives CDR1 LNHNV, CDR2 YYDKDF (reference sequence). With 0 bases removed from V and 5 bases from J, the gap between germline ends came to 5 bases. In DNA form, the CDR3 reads TGTGCCACCAGCAGAGATCTCCACAATGAGCAGTTCTTC. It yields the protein CATSRDLHNEQFF. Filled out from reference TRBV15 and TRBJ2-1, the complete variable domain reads DAMVIQNPRYQVTQFGKPVTLSCSQTLNHNVMYWYQQKSSQAPKLLFHYYDKDFNNEADTPDNFQSRRPNTSFCFLDIRSPGLGDTAMYLCATSRDLHNEQFFGPGTRLTVL.

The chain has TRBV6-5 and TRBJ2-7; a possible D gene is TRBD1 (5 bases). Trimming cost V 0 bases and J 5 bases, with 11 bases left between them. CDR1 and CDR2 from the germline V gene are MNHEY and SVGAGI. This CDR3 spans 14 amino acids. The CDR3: CASSYSGPKNEQYF. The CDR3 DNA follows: TGTGCCAGCAGTTACTCGGGGCCCAAGAACGAGCAGTACTTC.

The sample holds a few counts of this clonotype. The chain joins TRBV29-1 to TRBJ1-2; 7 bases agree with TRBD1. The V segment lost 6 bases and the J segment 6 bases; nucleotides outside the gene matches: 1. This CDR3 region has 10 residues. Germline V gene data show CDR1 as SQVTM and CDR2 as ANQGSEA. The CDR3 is CSVQGHGYTF. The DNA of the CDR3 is TGCAGCGTACAGGGGCATGGCTACACCTTC.

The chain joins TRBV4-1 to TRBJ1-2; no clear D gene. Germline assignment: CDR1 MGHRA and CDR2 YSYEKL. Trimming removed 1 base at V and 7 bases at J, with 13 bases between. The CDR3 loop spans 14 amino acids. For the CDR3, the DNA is TGCGCCAGCAGCCAAGCCCTTGAGGGTACTGGCTACACCTTC. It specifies CASSQALEGTGYTF.

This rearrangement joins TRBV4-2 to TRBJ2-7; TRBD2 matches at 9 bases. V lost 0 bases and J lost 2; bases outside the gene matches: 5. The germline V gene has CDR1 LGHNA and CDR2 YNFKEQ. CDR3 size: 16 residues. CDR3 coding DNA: TGTGCCAGCAGCCAAGATGGGCGGGAGGGCCCCTACGAGCAGTACTTC. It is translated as CASSQDGREGPYEQYF.

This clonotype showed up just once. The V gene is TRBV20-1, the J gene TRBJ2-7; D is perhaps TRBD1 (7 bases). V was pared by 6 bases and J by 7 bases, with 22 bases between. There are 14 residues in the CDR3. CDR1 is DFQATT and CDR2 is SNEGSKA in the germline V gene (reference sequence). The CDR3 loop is CSAPRGASYDEQYF. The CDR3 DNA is TGCAGTGCCCCCAGGGGGGCTAGCTATGATGAGCAGTACTTC.

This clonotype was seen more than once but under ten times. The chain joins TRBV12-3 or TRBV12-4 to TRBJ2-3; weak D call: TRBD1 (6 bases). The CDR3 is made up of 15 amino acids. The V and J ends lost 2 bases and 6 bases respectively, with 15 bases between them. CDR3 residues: CASSLSVRGRDTQYF. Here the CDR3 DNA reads TGTGCCAGCAGTTTATCCGTCAGGGGTCGGGATACGCAGTATTTT.

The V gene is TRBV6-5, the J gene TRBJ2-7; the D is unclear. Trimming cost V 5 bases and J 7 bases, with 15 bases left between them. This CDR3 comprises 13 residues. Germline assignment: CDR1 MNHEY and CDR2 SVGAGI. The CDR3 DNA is TGTGCCAGCAGTAAATTTTCCTACAATGAGCAGTACTTC. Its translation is CASSKFSYNEQYF.

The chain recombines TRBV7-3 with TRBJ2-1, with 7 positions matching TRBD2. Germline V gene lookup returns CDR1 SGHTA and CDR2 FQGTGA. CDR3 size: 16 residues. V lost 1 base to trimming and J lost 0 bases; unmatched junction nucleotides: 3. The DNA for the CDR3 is TGTGCCAGCAGCTTAATAGCGGGCGTCTCCTACAATGAGCAGTTCTTC. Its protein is CASSLIAGVSYNEQFF.

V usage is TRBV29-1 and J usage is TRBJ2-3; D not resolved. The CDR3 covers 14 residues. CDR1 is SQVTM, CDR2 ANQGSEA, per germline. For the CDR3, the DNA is TGCGGCGCAAACTCACGAAACCCCACAGATACGCAGTATTTT. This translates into CGANSRNPTDTQYF.

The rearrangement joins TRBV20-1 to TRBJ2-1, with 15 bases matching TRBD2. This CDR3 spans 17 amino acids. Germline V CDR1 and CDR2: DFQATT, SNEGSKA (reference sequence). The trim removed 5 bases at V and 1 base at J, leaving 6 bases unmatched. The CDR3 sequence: CSAEGLAGGASYNEQFF. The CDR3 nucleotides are TGCAGTGCTGAGGGACTAGCGGGAGGTGCGTCCTACAATGAGCAGTTCTTC.

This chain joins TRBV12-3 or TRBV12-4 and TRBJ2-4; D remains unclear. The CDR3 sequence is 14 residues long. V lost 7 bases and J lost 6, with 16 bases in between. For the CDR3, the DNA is TGTGCCAGCACCCTTATGGCAGGAAGAAACATTCAGTACTTC. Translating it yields CASTLMAGRNIQYF.

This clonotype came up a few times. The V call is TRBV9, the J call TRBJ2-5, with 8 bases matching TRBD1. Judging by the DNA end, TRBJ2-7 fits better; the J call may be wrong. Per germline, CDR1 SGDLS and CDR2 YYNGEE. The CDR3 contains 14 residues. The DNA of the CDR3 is TGTGCCAGCAGCCAAGAGTCAGGGGGCGACGAGCAGTACTTC. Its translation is CASSQESGGDEQYF.

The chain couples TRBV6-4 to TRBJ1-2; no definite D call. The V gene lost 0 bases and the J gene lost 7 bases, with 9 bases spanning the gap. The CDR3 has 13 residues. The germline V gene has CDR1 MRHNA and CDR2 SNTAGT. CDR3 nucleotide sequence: TGTGCCAGCAGTGACTCGATAGGAGGTGGCTACACCTTC. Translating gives CASSDSIGGGYTF.

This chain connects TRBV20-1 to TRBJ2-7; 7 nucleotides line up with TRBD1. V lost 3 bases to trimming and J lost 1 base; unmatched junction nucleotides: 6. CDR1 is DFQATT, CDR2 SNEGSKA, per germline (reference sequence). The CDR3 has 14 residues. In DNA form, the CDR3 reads TGCAGTGCTAGGGGCAGGGGGATTTCCTACGAGCAGTACTTC. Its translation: CSARGRGISYEQYF.

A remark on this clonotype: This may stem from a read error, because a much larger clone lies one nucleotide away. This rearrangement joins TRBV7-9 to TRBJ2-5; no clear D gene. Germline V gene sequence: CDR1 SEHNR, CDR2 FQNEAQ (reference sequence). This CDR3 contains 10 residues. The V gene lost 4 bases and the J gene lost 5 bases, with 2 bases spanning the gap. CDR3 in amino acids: CASSWETQYF. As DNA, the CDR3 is TGTGCCAGCAGCTGGGAGACCCAGTACTTC.

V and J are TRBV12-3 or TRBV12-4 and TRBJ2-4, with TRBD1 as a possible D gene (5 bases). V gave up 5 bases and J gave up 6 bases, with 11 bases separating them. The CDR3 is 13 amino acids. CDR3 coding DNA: TGTGCCAGCAGTCAAGGGGCCGTAAACATTCAGTACTTC. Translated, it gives CASSQGAVNIQYF.

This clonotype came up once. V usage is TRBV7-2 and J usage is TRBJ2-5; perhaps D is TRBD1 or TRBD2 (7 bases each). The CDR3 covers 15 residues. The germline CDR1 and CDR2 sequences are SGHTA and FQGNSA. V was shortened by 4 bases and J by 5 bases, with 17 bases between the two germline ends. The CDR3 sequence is CASSWDGRGGETQYF. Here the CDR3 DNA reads TGTGCCAGCAGCTGGGATGGCAGGGGGGGGGAGACCCAGTACTTC. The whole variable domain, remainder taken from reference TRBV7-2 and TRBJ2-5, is GAGVSQSPSNKVTEKGKDVELRCDPISGHTALYWYRQSLGQGLEFLIYFQGNSAPDKSGLPSDRFSAERTGGSVSTLTIQRTQQEDSAVYLCASSWDGRGGETQYFGPGTRLLVL.

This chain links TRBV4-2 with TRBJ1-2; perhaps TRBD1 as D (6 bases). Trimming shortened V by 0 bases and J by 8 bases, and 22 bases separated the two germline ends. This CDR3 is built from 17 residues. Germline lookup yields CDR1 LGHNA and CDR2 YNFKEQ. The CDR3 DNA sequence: TGTGCCAGCAGCCAAGATCTGGGCCGGGGGCGATCGAAAGGCTACACCTTC. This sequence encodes CASSQDLGRGRSKGYTF.

CDR3 in amino acids: CSARDEGLGGPGEQYF. The DNA for the CDR3 is TGCAGTGCTAGAGATGAAGGTCTGGGGGGTCCTGGCGAGCAGTACTTC. The chain combines TRBV20-1 with TRBJ2-5; TRBD2 is a possible D gene (6 bases). Matching the DNA end better, TRBJ2-7 makes the J call doubtful. Germline CDR1 DFQATT, CDR2 SNEGSKA (reference sequence). The CDR3 covers 16 residues.

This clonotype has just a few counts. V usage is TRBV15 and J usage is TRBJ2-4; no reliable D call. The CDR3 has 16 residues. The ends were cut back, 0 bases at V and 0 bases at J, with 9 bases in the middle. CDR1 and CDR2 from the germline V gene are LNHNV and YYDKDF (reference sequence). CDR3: CATSRDQVGAKNIQYF. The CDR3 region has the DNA TGTGCCACCAGCAGAGATCAGGTTGGAGCCAAAAACATTCAGTACTTC.

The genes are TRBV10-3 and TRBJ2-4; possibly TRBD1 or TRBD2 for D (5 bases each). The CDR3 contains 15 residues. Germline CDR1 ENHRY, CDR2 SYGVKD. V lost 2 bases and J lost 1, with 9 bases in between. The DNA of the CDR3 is TGTGCCATCAGTGAGAGAGGGGCGGCCAAAAACATTCAGTACTTC. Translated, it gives CAISERGAAKNIQYF.

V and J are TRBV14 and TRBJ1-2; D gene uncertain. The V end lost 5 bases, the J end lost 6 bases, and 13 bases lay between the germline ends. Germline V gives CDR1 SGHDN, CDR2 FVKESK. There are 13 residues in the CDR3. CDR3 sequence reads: CASSTRIYHGYTF. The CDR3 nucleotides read TGTGCCAGCAGCACCCGGATCTACCATGGCTACACCTTC.

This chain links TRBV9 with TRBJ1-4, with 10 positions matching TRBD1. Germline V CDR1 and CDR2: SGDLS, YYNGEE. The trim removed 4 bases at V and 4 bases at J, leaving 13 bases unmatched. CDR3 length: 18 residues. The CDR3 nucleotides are TGTGCCAGCAGCCCCAGGACAGGGGGAAACCCCATTAATGAAAAACTGTTTTTT. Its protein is CASSPRTGGNPINEKLFF.

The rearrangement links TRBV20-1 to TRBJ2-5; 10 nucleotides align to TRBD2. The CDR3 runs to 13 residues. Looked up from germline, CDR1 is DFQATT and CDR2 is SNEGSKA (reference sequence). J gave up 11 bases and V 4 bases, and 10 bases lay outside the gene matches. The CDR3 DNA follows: TGCAGTGCTACGGGACTAGCGTACAATGAGCAGTACTTC. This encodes CSATGLAYNEQYF.

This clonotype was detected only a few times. The CDR3 sequence is CASSFGGWAEAFF. DNA of the CDR3: TGTGCCAGCAGTTTCGGGGGGTGGGCTGAAGCTTTCTTT. The chain uses TRBV12-3 or TRBV12-4 and TRBJ1-1; possibly TRBD1 for D (5 bases). The length of the CDR3 is 13 residues. V was trimmed by 3 bases and J by 6 bases, leaving 11 bases between them.